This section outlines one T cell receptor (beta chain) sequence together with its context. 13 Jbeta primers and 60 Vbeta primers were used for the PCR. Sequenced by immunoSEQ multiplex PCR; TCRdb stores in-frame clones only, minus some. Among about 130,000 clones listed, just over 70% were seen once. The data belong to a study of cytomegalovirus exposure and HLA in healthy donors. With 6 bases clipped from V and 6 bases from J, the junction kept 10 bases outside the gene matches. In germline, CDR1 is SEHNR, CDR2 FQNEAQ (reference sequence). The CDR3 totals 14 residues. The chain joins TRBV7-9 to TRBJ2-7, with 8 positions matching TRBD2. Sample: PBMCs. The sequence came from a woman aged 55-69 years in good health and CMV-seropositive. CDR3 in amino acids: CASRSPGGKSEQYF. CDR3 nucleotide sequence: TGTGCCAGCAGGTCCCCGGGAGGGAAATCCGAGCAGTACTTC.